The source of this TCR beta chain is a study of CD8+ T cells in alopecia areata. Study as a whole: Treated patients were given 5 to 10 mg oral tofacitinib twice daily.

Worth noting for this clone: Its specificity is not known.

Study results and limitations: Relative to mice, TCR sharing across patients was less clear, a difference possibly HLA-related. Normal scalp had lower clonality than lesional scalp, with alopecia totalis/universalis lesions showing this most strongly. During tofacitinib treatment, many expanded lesional clones remained in scalp and blood.

Documented treatment: oral pan-JAK inhibitor, 5-10 mg twice daily. Sequencing templates came from extracted RNA that was reverse transcribed into cDNA. Method: immunoSEQ multiplex PCR; TCRdb's copy keeps in-frame clones and lacks some. The table has approximately 280,000 clones, 58% seen once. The CDR3 contains 11 residues. Between the trimmed V and J ends, which lost 7 bases and 1 base, there was a span of 4 bases. Germline-derived CDR1 and CDR2 are SQVTM and ANQGSEA. The sequence derives from a human donor with alopecia areata. The gene calls are TRBV29-1 and TRBJ2-2; D unclear. The sample consisted of CD4+ T cells sorted from blood, taken at week 24, from a patient treated with tofacitinib. In DNA, the CDR3 is TGCAGCGGGAAGAACACCGGGGAGCTGTTTTTT. Its protein is CSGKNTGELFF.